The present T cell receptor beta chain was sequenced within a study of blood T cell repertoires in COVID-19. About the study: The study drew acute and convalescent COVID-19 samples from the United States, Italy and Spain. In each case, the material was cDNA or gDNA derived from T cells, B-cell-depleted T cells, or PBMCs.

CDR1 is SEHNR and CDR2 is FQNEAQ in the germline V gene (reference sequence). The CDR3 spans 13 residues. V was cut by 1 base and J by 8 bases, with 11 bases left in between. Clones were sequenced by immunoSEQ multiplex PCR, and TCRdb holds only the in-frame ones, with some missing. The table includes 200,000 to 250,000 clones, roughly 79% detected once. This clone appeared a few times. This TCR was recovered from a woman aged 80 or older with acute or convalescent COVID-19. V usage is TRBV7-9 and J usage is TRBJ1-2; possible D gene TRBD1, 5 bases. The sequenced sample consisted of peripheral blood. CDR3 DNA: TGTGCCAGCAGCTTAGGACAGATAGAGGGCTACACCTTC. Translating it yields CASSLGQIEGYTF.